The 22 T cell receptor beta chains given below trace back to one sample, sequenced in a study of shared clonotypes between healthy human individuals. Sequenced by immunoSEQ multiplex PCR; TCRdb stores in-frame clones only, minus some. The repertoire holds around 500,000 clones, with around 79% as singletons. Sequencing was performed on PBMCs. Receptor source: a woman aged 35 to 49 in good health. Some clones in this sample may be carry-over from other donors' samples.

The chain links TRBV6-4 to TRBJ2-6, with a weak D call TRBD1 (6 bases). V gave up 2 bases and J gave up 0 bases, with 8 bases separating them. CDR1 MRHNA and CDR2 SNTAGT come from the germline V gene. The CDR3 contains 16 residues. This chain's CDR3 is CASSDTGLSGANVLTF. Here the CDR3 DNA reads TGTGCCAGCAGTGACACAGGGCTCTCTGGGGCCAACGTCCTGACTTTC.

This clone appeared once. V usage is TRBV6-6 and J usage is TRBJ2-7; no reliable D call. The CDR3 is 15 amino acids. Between the trimmed V and J ends, which lost 4 bases and 5 bases, there was a span of 18 bases. CDR1 and CDR2 from the germline V gene are MNHNY and SVGAGI (reference sequence). The CDR3 DNA reads TGTGCCAGCAGTTTCGCGACCCACCCCCCTCACGAGCAGTACTTC. Its protein product is CASSFATHPPHEQYF.

The CDR3 bases are TGTGCCAGCAGCATATCATGGGGGGCTAATGAAAAACTGTTTTTT. The encoded protein is CASSISWGANEKLFF. This sequence joins TRBV5-6 and TRBJ1-4, with D perhaps matching TRBD1 (5 bases). V was shortened by 4 bases and J by 3 bases, with 13 bases between the two germline ends. Germline CDR1 is SGHDT and CDR2 is YYEEEE. The CDR3 contains 15 residues.

J is TRBJ2-7 and V is TRBV28; D remains ambiguous. Germline CDR1 reads MDHEN; CDR2 reads SYDVKM. The V end lost 6 bases, the J end lost 3 bases, and 15 bases lay between the germline ends. This CDR3 is 14 amino acids long. The CDR3, as DNA: TGTGCCAGCAGCCAACCCCCCGAGGACTACGAGCAGTACTTC. Its translation is CASSQPPEDYEQYF.

This sequence joins TRBV28 and TRBJ2-3, with 7 bases that match TRBD2. Germline V gene lookup returns CDR1 MDHEN and CDR2 SYDVKM. The CDR3 has 18 amino acids. The trim removed 5 bases at V and 0 bases at J, leaving 14 bases unmatched. CDR3 DNA: TGTGCCAGCAGTGGTAGGGACTTATATAGCGGGAGCACAGATACGCAGTATTTT. Residues: CASSGRDLYSGSTDTQYF.

The V gene is TRBV27, the J gene TRBJ2-1, with TRBD2 identical over 12 bases. This CDR3 has 17 amino acids. V gave up 4 bases and J gave up 5 bases; unmatched junction bases: 9. The V gene's germline CDR1 is MNHEY and CDR2 SMNVEV (reference sequence). The CDR3 is CASSSPHSSGRDNEQFF. As DNA, the CDR3 is TGTGCCAGCAGTTCGCCCCACTCTAGCGGGAGGGACAATGAGCAGTTCTTC.

The J gene is TRBJ2-1, the V gene TRBV6-1, with no clear D. CDR3 size: 11 residues. V was clipped by 6 bases and J by 8 bases, with 8 bases between them. Germline V gives CDR1 MNHNS, CDR2 SASEGT. This chain's CDR3 is CASSPWDEQFF. CDR3 in DNA: TGTGCCAGCAGCCCATGGGATGAGCAGTTCTTC.

The chain uses TRBV6-6 and TRBJ2-5, with 8 bases lining up with TRBD2. The germline V gene encodes CDR1 MNHNY and CDR2 SVGAGI (reference sequence). This CDR3 has 13 amino acids. V shed 2 bases and J 5 bases; nucleotides not matched to a gene: 1. The CDR3 spells CASSYERGETQYF. The CDR3 nucleotides are TGTGCCAGCAGTTACGAGCGGGGGGAGACCCAGTACTTC.

The V and J genes are TRBV7-2 and TRBJ2-1; D possibly matches TRBD1 or TRBD2 (5 bases each). The CDR3 covers 12 residues. V shed 1 base and J shed 9 bases, with 7 bases lying between them. Looked up from germline, CDR1 is SGHTA and CDR2 is FQGNSA. CDR3 bases: TGTGCCAGCAGCTTAGGGGGGTTTGAGCAGTTCTTC. Translating gives CASSLGGFEQFF.

The rearrangement joins TRBV5-6 to TRBJ1-2; D gene ambiguous. Trimming removed 6 bases from V and 4 bases from J, with 16 bases in between. Germline loops: CDR1 SGHDT, CDR2 YYEEEE. This CDR3 is 14 amino acids long. CDR3 residues: CASTWARLGYGYTF. The CDR3 DNA reads TGTGCCAGCACCTGGGCTCGATTAGGCTATGGCTACACCTTC.

In this sample, this clone turned up a few times. This rearrangement joins TRBV7-9 to TRBJ2-2; D is unresolved. The CDR3 is made up of 13 amino acids. Germline-derived CDR1 and CDR2 are SEHNR and FQNEAQ (reference sequence). V dropped 5 bases and J dropped 7 bases, with 11 bases sitting between them. The DNA of the CDR3 is TGTGCCAGCAGCCCCAATGTGGTCGGGGAGCTGTTTTTT. Its protein product is CASSPNVVGELFF.

The chain couples TRBV27 to TRBJ1-3, with D perhaps TRBD1 (5 bases). There are 14 residues in the CDR3. Germline CDR1 is MNHEY and CDR2 is SMNVEV (reference sequence). Trimming took off 1 base at V and 9 bases at J, with 13 bases between the two ends. DNA for the CDR3: TGTGCCAGCAGTTTATATGGGGGGTTCGGCACCATATATTTT. It specifies CASSLYGGFGTIYF.

The chain links TRBV7-9 to TRBJ2-5; TRBD2 matches 11 bases. The CDR3 totals 14 residues. The germline V gene encodes CDR1 SEHNR and CDR2 FQNEAQ (reference sequence). After removal of 8 bases from V and 4 bases from J, the junction contained 6 bases not matched to a gene. Here the CDR3 reads CASLSGRASETQYF. In DNA form, the CDR3 reads TGTGCCAGCCTTAGCGGGAGGGCCTCAGAGACCCAGTACTTC.

Remarks on this clone: A read error may be the cause here, since a much bigger clone is one base away. The rearrangement uses TRBV29-1 and TRBJ2-3, with a possible D match to TRBD1 (6 bases). Germline V gene data show CDR1 as SQVTM and CDR2 as ANQGSEA. The V end was cut by 5 bases, the J end by 5 bases, with 17 bases between. CDR3 length: 14 residues. CDR3 sequence (DNA): TGCAGCGTTTTCAGGGGTCCTGAGGTAGATACGCAGTATTTT. Its translation: CSVFRGPEVDTQYF.

The rearrangement links TRBV29-1 to TRBJ2-3; D might be TRBD1 (6 bases). V was trimmed by 0 bases and J by 3 bases, leaving 13 bases between them. This CDR3 is 15 amino acids long. The germline CDR1 and CDR2 sequences are SQVTM and ANQGSEA. The CDR3 reads CSVEDVGRGTDTQYF. The CDR3 coding sequence is TGCAGCGTTGAAGATGTGGGCAGGGGAACAGATACGCAGTATTTT.

This clone was detected many times. This chain joins TRBV13 and TRBJ2-3, with 8 bases identical to TRBD2. CDR3 length: 13 amino acids. Looked up from germline, CDR1 is PRHDT and CDR2 is FYEKMQ (reference sequence). CDR3 residues: CSEREISTDTQYF. The CDR3 coding sequence is TGTTCGGAGCGGGAGATTTCGACAGATACGCAGTATTTT.

This clone was counted between two and nine times. J is TRBJ2-1 and V is TRBV9; 11 bases match TRBD2. V lost 3 bases and J lost 4; bases outside the gene matches: 3. CDR3 length equals 15 residues. Germline CDR1 is SGDLS and CDR2 is YYNGEE. The CDR3 protein is CASSGGLAEYNEQFF. In DNA, the CDR3 is TGTGCCAGCAGCGGGGGACTAGCGGAGTACAATGAGCAGTTCTTC.

The chain recombines TRBV4-2 with TRBJ1-2; D remains ambiguous. The CDR3 consists of 13 residues. V was pared by 4 bases and J by 1 base, with 7 bases between. CDR1 is LGHNA, CDR2 YNFKEQ, per germline. The CDR3 here is CASSPRINYGYTF. Written as DNA, the CDR3 is TGTGCCAGCAGCCCACGAATTAACTATGGCTACACCTTC.

The gene calls are TRBV5-1 and TRBJ2-2, with TRBD1 as a possible D gene (5 bases). Trimming removed 6 bases at V and 1 base at J, with 10 bases between. Germline CDR1 reads SGHRS; CDR2 reads YFSETQ. CDR3 length: 14 amino acids. CDR3 amino acids: CASTFDRNTGELFF. The CDR3 DNA reads as TGCGCCAGCACATTCGACAGGAACACCGGGGAGCTGTTTTTT.

This rearrangement joins TRBV21-1 to TRBJ1-1; whether TRBD1, the table's D call, matches the DNA was not checked. TRBV21-1 is termed a pseudogene. This CDR3 region has 18 residues. CDR3 amino acids: CASSTFSSGQIYVTEAFF. For the CDR3, the DNA is TGTGCCAGCAGCACCTTCTCCTCAGGACAGATATATGTTACAGAAGCTTTCTTT.

This clone appeared once. This sample also contains other DNA sequences that code for the same CDR3. This chain connects TRBV5-4 to TRBJ2-6; D gene ambiguous. CDR1 SGHNT and CDR2 YYREEE come from the germline V gene (reference sequence). The CDR3 is 15 amino acids. Trimming removed 0 bases at V and 1 base at J, with 5 bases between. In DNA, the CDR3 is TGTGCCAGCAGCTTGGTTGGGTCTGGGGCCAACGTCCTGACTTTC. This sequence encodes CASSLVGSGANVLTF.

CDR3 amino acids: CASSRTYGSGANVLTF. CDR3 DNA: TGCGCCAGCAGCCGCACATACGGCTCTGGGGCCAACGTCCTGACTTTC. This sequence joins TRBV5-1 and TRBJ2-6; D is unresolved. There are 16 residues in the CDR3. V was shortened by 4 bases and J by 0 bases, with 11 bases between the two germline ends. Germline lookup yields CDR1 SGHRS and CDR2 YFSETQ.